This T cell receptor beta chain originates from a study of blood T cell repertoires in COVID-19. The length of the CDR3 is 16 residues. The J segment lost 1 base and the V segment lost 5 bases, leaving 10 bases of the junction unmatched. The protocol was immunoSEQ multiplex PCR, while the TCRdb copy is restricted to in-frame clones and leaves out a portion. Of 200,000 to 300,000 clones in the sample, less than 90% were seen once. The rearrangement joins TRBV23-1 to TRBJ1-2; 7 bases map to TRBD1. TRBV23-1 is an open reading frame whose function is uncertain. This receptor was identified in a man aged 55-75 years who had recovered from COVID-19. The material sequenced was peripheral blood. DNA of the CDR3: TGCGCCAGCAGTTCCCAACCGGGACAGCTTAACTATGGCTACACCTTC. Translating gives CASSSQPGQLNYGYTF.